The entry that follows covers one T cell receptor (beta chain) sequence. These data originate in a study of cytomegalovirus exposure and HLA in healthy donors. The length of the CDR3 is 15 residues. CDR1 and CDR2 (germline): MNHEY, SMNVEV (reference sequence). The V gene end was trimmed by 2 bases and the J gene end by 1 base; junction bases not matched to a gene: 5. A multiplex PCR was run with 60 Vbeta primers and 13 Jbeta primers. Clones were sequenced by immunoSEQ multiplex PCR, and TCRdb holds only the in-frame ones, with some missing. The sample has 150,000 or so clones; over 75% are singletons.

The sample taken for sequencing was PBMCs. This sequence joins TRBV27 and TRBJ2-7; 7 bases agree with TRBD1. The receptor was isolated from a woman aged 50 to 65 in good health and CMV-seropositive. DNA for the CDR3: TGTGCCAGCAGTTTACAAGGGGGCAGGTCCTACGAGCAGTACTTC. Translating it yields CASSLQGGRSYEQYF.